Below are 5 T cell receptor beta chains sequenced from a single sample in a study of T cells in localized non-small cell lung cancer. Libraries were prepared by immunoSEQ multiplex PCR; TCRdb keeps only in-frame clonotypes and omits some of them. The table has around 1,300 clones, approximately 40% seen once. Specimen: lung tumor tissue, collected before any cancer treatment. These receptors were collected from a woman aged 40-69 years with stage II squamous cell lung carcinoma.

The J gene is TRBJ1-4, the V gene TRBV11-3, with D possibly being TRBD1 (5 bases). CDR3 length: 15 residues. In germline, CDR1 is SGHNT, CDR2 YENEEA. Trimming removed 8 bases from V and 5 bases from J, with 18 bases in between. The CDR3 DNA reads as TGTGCCAGCGCTACTTCGGGACTCATGAATGAAAAACTGTTTTTT. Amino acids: CASATSGLMNEKLFF.

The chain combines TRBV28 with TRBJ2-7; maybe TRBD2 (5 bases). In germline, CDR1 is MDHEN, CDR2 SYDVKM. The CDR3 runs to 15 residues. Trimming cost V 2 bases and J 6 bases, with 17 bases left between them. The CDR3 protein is CASSLGGLGSAEQYF. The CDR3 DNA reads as TGTGCCAGCAGTTTAGGAGGACTTGGCTCCGCCGAGCAGTACTTC.

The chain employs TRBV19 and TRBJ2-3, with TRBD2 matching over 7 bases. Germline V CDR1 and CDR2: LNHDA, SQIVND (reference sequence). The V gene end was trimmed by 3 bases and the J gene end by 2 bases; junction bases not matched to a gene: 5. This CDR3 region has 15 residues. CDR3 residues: CASSIQRGYTDTQYF. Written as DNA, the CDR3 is TGTGCCAGTAGTATCCAGCGGGGTTACACAGATACGCAGTATTTT. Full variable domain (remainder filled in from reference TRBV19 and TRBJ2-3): DGGITQSPKYLFRKEGQNVTLSCEQNLNHDAMYWYRQDPGQGLRLIYYSQIVNDFQKGDIAEGYSVSREKKESFPLTVTSAQKNPTAFYLCASSIQRGYTDTQYFGPGTRLTVL.

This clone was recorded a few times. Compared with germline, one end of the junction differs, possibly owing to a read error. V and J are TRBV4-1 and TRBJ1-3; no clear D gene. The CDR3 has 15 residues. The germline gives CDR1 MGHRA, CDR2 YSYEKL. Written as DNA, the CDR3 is TGCGCTAGCAGCCAAGAATTAGGGTTAGGAAACACCATATATTTT. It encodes CASSQELGLGNTIYF.

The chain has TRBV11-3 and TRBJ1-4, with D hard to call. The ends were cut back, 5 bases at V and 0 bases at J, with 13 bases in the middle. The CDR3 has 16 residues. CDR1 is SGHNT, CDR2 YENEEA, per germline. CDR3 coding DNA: TGTGCCAGCAGCAACCCACAGAGGGCAACTAATGAAAAACTGTTTTTT. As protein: CASSNPQRATNEKLFF.